The rows below give T cell receptor beta chains drawn from one sample of a study of blood T cell repertoires in COVID-19. The data were produced by immunoSEQ multiplex PCR, yet TCRdb's version contains in-frame clones alone and is incomplete. The sample contains approximately 210,000 clones, 82% of which appear only once. Sequencing input: peripheral blood. Source of these receptors: a woman of 80 years or more with acute or convalescent COVID-19. Each CDR3 is given with its conserved first and last residue. A D gene is named only where the DNA matches it firmly. Part of the rows lack a size; the others show once, few, many or a class for expanded clones.

>-|TRBJ2-7|few|TRBV21-1
TGTGCCAGCAGCACTGACAGGGCCCTGGGTGAGCAGTACTTC
CASSTDRALGEQYF
>-|TRBJ2-5|-|TRBV5-4
TGTGCCAGCAGCGCGGCCCCCGGGAGCCAAGAGACCCAGTACTTC
CASSAAPGSQETQYF
>-|TRBJ1-3|few|TRBV5-5
TGTGCCAGCAGCTTACGGGTTTCTGGAAACACCATATATTTT
CASSLRVSGNTIYF
>-|TRBJ2-7|once|TRBV6-5
TGTGCCAGCAGTTACTCAGGCAGGGGATACGAGCAGTACTTC
CASSYSGRGYEQYF
>-|TRBJ1-1|once|TRBV9
TGTGCCAGCAGCGTAGAGCCGGTTATGAACACTGAAGCTTTCTTT
CASSVEPVMNTEAFF
>TRBD1|TRBJ1-5|-|TRBV28
TGTGCCAGCAGCAGGACAGGGGGCTACAATCAGCCCCAGCATTTT
CASSRTGGYNQPQHF
>TRBD1|TRBJ2-6|few|TRBV9
TGTGCCAGCAGCATAAGGGACAGGTCGGCTGGGGCCAACGTCCTGACTTTC
CASSIRDRSAGANVLTF
>TRBD1|TRBJ1-2|few|TRBV19
TGTGCCAGTAGGAAAATAGGACAGGGGGTTAACTATGGCTACACCTTC
CASRKIGQGVNYGYTF
>-|TRBJ2-1|-|TRBV7-3
TGTGCCAGCAGCTTAAGAGGGCGCCCATCGGAAACAAAGCAGTTCTTC
CASSLRGRPSETKQFF
>-|TRBJ1-2|-|TRBV29-1
TGCAGCGCCAAACAGGACGGCTTCGGGGGCTACACCTTC
CSAKQDGFGGYTF
>-|TRBJ1-6|-|TRBV5-4
TGTGCCAGCAGACTTGCGGGCAGTTATAATTCACCCCTCCACTTT
CASRLAGSYNSPLHF
>-|TRBJ2-2|-|TRBV7-8
TGTGCCAGCAGCTTAGTAGTCGGGGAGCTGTTTTTT
CASSLVVGELFF
>TRBD1|TRBJ1-1|-|TRBV12-5
TGTGCTAGTGGTGCGGGACAGGGGACTGAAGCTTTCTTT
CASGAGQGTEAFF
>TRBD1|TRBJ2-7|-|TRBV9
TGTGCCAGCAGCGGATCTTACAGGGGAAGCATCTACGAGCAGTACTTC
CASSGSYRGSIYEQYF
>-|TRBJ1-4|-|TRBV15
TGTGCCACCAGCAGAGAGGGCGCGGAAAAACTGTTTTTT
CATSREGAEKLFF
>-|TRBJ2-7|-|TRBV6-5
TGTGCCAGCAGCGTTGGAGGGGCTGTCAACGAGCAGTACTTC
CASSVGGAVNEQYF
>-|TRBJ1-1|-|TRBV24-1
TGTGCCACCAGTGATTTGACTAACACTGAAGCTTTCTTT
CATSDLTNTEAFF
>-|TRBJ1-5|-|TRBV28
TGTGCCAGCAGTTTCCTCGGGGATCAGCCCCAGCATTTT
CASSFLGDQPQHF
>TRBD1|TRBJ1-2|-|TRBV6-5
TGTGCCAGCAGCCGCGCCGGACAGGCGGATGGCTACACCTTC
CASSRAGQADGYTF
>TRBD1|TRBJ1-5|-|TRBV18
TGTGCCAGCTCACCTGGGACAGGGGACAATCAGCCCCAGCATTTT
CASSPGTGDNQPQHF
>-|TRBJ1-5|-|TRBV10-3
TGTGCCATCAGTGGGGAGGGAAATCAGCCCCAGCATTTT
CAISGEGNQPQHF
>TRBD1|TRBJ1-5|-|TRBV5-8
TGTGCCAGCAGCTCCGGGACAGGGATTTTTCAGCCCCAGCATTTT
CASSSGTGIFQPQHF
>-|TRBJ2-3|-|TRBV28
TGTGCCACCTCGGGGGGCCCCCTTAATACGCAGTATTTT
CATSGGPLNTQYF
>-|TRBJ2-7|-|TRBV5-5
TGTGCCAGCAGCCTGAGGGCGTTCGAGCAGTACTTC
CASSLRAFEQYF
>TRBD1|TRBJ1-1|-|TRBV3-1/TRBV3-2
TGTGCCAGCAGCCAACGGACAGGGGCCACTGAAGCTTTCTTT
CASSQRTGATEAFF
>-|TRBJ1-6|-|TRBV24-1
TGTGCCACCAGTGATGGGGGCGGTAATTCACCCCTCCACTTT
CATSDGGGNSPLHF
>-|TRBJ1-2|-|TRBV7-9
TGTGCCAGCAGCTTAGGTGGAGGGGAGCGAGACTATGGCTACACCTTC
CASSLGGGERDYGYTF
>-|TRBJ2-3|once|TRBV7-2
TGTGCCAGCAGCTTAGGGGGGGACTTTCCTGATACGCAGTATTTT
CASSLGGDFPDTQYF
>TRBD2|TRBJ2-1|-|TRBV11-2
TGTGCCAGCAGCTTAGAAGGTCGCGGGGGTAGCAATGAGCAGTTCTTC
CASSLEGRGGSNEQFF
>TRBD2|TRBJ2-7|-|TRBV5-4
TGTGCCAGCAGCCCAAGGACTAGCGGTGCCGGCGAGCAGTACTTC
CASSPRTSGAGEQYF
>-|TRBJ2-3|-|TRBV19
TGTGCCAGTAGTCCTCACACGGATACGCAGTATTTT
CASSPHTDTQYF
>TRBD1|TRBJ2-7|-|TRBV9
TGTGCCAGCAGCGGTATACAGGGGTACGAGCAGTACTTC
CASSGIQGYEQYF
>-|TRBJ2-7|-|TRBV12-2
TGTGCAAGTCGCTTTCCTAACCGGACAGGGGGATACGAGCAGTACTTC
CASRFPNRTGGYEQYF
>-|TRBJ1-5|-|TRBV6-6
TGTGCCAGCAACCGGATAGGGAGCCAGCCCCAGCATTTT
CASNRIGSQPQHF
>TRBD1|TRBJ1-4|-|TRBV3-1/TRBV3-2
TGTGCCAGCAGCCAAGAAGTATTCGGGACAGGGTACGAAAAACTGTTTTTT
CASSQEVFGTGYEKLFF
>-|TRBJ1-2|-|TRBV19
TGTGCCAGTAGCTCTCGGGGCAGGGGTAGCTATGGCTACACCTTC
CASSSRGRGSYGYTF
>-|TRBJ1-5|-|TRBV24-1
TGTGCCACCAGTGACCCTGATCAGCCCCAGCATTTT
CATSDPDQPQHF
>TRBD2|TRBJ2-7|-|TRBV7-9
TGTGCCAGCGGGGGGGTTGGCTACGAGCAGTACTTC
CASGGVGYEQYF
>TRBD2|TRBJ2-2|-|TRBV7-2
TGTGCCAGCAGCTTAGATAGCGGGGGCGCGAACACCGGGGAGCTGTTTTTT
CASSLDSGGANTGELFF
>-|TRBJ2-3|-|TRBV5-1
TGCGCCAGCAGCTTGTCAGGGTTGGGCACAGATACGCAGTATTTT
CASSLSGLGTDTQYF
>TRBD2|TRBJ2-1|-|TRBV6-5
TGTGCCAGCAGTTACTACGGGGACCGGGGGGACGAGGAGCAGTTCTTC
CASSYYGDRGDEEQFF
>-|TRBJ2-3|once|TRBV10-3
TGTGCCATCAGTGATACAGGCGGAGCAGGGGATACGCAGTATTTT
CAISDTGGAGDTQYF
>-|TRBJ2-7|-|TRBV12-2
TGTGCAAGTCGCTTAGTGAATAATAGCATCGGGGGACCCTACGAGCAGTACTTC
CASRLVNNSIGGPYEQYF
>-|TRBJ2-3|once|TRBV30
TGTGCCTGGAACCTCCTAGCAGATACGCAGTATTTT
CAWNLLADTQYF
>-|TRBJ1-2|few|TRBV27
TGTGCCAGCAGTTCAACAGGGTGGGACTATGGCTACACCTTC
CASSSTGWDYGYTF
>TRBD1|TRBJ1-2|-|TRBV5-1
TGCGCCAGCAGCCCAGGGGGGTTGGGGCTGGCCTATGGCTACACCTTC
CASSPGGLGLAYGYTF